This T cell receptor beta chain emerged from a study of cytomegalovirus exposure and HLA in healthy donors. Only in-frame clones appear in the TCRdb table, and some are missing; sequencing was by immunoSEQ multiplex PCR. Seen here are 90,000 to 110,000 clones, around nine tenths observed once, and the top ten hold roughly 2.2%. As for this clone: The antigen remains unidentified.

This CDR3 has 17 residues. Germline trimming cut 4 bases from V and 2 bases from J; bases unmatched to any gene: 7. Per the germline V gene, CDR1 is MGHRA and CDR2 is YSYEKL. Findings and caveats of the study: The study put under 200 TCR beta chains on its list as cytomegalovirus-associated.

The receptor's source is a woman under 30 in good health and CMV-seronegative. The chain uses TRBV4-1 and TRBJ2-6; 8 bases fit TRBD1. Sequenced sample: PBMCs. The CDR3, as DNA: TGCGCCAGCAGCCCGAGGCAGGGGGCGACTGGGGCCAACGTCCTGACTTTC. Translated, it gives CASSPRQGATGANVLTF.